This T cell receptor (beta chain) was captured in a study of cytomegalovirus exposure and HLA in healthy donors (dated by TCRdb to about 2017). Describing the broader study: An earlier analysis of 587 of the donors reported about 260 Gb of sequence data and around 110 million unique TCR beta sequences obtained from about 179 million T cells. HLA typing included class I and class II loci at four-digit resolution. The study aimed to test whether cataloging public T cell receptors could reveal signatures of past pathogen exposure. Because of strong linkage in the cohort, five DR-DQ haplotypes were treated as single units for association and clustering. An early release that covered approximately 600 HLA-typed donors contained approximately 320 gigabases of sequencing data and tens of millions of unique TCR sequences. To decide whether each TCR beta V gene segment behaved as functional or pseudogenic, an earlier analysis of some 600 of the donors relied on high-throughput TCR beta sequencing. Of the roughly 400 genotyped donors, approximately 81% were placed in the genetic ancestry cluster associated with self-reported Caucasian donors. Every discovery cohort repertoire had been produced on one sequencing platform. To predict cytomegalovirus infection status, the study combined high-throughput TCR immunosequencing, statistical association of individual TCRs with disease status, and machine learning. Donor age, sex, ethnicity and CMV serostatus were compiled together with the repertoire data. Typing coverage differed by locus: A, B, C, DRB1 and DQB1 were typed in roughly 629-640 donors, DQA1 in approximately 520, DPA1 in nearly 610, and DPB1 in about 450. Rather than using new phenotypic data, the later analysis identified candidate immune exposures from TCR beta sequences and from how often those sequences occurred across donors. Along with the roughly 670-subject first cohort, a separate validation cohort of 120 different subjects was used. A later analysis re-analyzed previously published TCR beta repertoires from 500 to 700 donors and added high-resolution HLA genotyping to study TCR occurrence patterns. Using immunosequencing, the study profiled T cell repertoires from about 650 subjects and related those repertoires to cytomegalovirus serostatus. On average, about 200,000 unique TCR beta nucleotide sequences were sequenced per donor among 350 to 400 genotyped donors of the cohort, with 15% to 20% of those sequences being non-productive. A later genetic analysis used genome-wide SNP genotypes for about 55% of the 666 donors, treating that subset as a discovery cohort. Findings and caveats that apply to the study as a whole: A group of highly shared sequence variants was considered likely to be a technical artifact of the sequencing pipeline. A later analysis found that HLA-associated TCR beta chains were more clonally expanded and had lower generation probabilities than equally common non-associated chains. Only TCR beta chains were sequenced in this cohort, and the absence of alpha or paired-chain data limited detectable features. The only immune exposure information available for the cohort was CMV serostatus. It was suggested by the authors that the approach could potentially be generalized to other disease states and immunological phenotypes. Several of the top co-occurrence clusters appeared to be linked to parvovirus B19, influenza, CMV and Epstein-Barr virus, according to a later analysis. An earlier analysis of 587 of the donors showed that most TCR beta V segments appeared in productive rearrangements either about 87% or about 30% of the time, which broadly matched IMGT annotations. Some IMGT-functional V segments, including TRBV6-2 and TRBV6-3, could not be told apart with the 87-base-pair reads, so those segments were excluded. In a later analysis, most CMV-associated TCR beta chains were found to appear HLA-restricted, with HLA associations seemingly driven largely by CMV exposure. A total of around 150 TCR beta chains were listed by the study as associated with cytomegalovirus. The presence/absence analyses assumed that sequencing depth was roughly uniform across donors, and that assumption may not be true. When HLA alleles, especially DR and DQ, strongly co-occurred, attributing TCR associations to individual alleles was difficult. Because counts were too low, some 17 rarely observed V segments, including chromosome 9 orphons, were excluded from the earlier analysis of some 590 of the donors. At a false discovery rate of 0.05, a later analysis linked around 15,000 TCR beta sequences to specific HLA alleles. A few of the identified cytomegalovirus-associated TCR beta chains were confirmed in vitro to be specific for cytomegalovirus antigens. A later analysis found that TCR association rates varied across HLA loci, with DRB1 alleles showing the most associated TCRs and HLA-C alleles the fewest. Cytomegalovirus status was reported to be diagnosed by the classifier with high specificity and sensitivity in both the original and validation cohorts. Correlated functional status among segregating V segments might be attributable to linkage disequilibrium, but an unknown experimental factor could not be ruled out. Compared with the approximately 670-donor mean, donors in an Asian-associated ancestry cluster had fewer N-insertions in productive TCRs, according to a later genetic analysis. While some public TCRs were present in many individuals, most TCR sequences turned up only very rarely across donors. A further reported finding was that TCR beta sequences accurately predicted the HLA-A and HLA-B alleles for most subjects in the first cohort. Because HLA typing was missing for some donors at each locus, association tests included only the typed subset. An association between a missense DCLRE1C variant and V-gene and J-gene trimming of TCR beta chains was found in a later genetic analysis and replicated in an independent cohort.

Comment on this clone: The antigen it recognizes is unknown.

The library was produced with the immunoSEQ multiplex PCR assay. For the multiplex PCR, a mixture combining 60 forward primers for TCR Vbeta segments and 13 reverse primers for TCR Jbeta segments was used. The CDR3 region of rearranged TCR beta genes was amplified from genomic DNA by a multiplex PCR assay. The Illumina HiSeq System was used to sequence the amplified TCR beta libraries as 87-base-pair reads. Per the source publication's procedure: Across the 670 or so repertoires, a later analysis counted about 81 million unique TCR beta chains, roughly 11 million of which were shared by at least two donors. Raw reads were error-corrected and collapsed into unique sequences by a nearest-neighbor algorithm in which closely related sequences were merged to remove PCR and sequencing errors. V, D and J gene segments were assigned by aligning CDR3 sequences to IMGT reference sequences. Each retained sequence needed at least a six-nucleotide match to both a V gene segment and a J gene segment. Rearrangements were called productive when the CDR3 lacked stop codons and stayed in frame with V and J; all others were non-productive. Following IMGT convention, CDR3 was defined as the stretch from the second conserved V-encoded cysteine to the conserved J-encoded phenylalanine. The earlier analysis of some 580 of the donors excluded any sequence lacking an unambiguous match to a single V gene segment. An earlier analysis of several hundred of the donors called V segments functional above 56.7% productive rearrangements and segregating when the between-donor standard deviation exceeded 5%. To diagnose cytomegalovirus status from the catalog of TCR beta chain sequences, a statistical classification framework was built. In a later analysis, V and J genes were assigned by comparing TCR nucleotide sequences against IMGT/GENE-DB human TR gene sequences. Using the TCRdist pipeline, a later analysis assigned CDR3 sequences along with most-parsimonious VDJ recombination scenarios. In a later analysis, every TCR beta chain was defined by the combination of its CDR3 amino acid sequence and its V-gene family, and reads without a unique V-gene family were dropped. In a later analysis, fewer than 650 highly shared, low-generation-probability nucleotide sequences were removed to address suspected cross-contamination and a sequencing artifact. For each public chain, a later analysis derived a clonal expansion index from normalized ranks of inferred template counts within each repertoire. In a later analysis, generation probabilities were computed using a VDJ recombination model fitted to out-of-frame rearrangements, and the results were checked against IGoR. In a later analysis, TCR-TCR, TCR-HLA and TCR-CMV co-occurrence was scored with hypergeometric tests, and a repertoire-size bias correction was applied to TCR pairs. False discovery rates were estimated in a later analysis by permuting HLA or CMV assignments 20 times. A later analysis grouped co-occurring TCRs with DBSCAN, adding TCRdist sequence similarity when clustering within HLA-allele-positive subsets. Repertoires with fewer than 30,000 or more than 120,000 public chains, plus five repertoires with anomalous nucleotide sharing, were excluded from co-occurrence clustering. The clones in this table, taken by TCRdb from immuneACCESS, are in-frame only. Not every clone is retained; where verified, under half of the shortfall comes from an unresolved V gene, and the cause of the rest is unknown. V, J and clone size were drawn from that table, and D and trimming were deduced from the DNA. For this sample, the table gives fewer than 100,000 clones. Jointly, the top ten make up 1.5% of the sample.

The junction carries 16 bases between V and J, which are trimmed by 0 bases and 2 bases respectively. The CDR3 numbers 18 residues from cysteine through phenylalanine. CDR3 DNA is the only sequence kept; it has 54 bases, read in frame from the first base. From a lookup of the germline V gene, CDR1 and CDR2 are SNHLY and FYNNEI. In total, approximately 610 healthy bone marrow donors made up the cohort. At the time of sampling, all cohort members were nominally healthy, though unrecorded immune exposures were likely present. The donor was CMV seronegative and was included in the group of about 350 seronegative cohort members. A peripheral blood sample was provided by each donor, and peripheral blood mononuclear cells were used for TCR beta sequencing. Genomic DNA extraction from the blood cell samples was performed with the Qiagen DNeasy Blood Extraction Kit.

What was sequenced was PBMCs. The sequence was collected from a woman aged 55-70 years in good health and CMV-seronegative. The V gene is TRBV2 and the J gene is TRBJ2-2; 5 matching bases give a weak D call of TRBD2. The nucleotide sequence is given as TGTGCCAGCAGTGAAGCGCTTCCGCGGGCGCGAAACACCGGGGAGCTGTTTTTT. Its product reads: CASSEALPRARNTGELFF.